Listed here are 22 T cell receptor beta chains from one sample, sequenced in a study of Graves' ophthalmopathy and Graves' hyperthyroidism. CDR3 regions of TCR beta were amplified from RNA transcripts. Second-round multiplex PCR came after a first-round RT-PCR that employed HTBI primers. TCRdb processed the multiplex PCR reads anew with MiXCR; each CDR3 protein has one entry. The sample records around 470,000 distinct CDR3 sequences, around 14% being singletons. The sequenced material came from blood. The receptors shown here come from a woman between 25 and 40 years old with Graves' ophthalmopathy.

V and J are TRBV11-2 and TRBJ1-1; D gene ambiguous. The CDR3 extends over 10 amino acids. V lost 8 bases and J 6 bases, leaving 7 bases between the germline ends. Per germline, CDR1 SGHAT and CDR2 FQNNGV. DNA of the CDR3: TGTGCCAGCCTCGGTCCTGAAGCTTTCTTT. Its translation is CASLGPEAFF.

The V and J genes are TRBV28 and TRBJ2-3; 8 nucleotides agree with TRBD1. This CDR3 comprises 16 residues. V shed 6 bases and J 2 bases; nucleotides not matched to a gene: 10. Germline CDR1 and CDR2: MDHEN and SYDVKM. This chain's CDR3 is CASSYGQGRATDTQYF. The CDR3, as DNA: TGTGCCAGCAGCTATGGACAGGGAAGGGCCACAGATACGCAGTATTTT.

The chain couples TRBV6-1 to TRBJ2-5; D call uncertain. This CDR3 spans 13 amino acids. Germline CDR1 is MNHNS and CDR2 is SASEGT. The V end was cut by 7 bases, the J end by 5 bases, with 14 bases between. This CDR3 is CASTKVGEETQYF. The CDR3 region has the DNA TGTGCCAGCACTAAGGTCGGAGAGGAGACCCAGTACTTC.

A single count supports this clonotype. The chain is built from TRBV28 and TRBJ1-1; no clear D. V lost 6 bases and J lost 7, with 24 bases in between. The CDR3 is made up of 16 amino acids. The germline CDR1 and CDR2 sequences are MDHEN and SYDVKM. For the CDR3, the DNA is TGTGCCAGCAGCCCCCGGGGTGGGTTCCCGTTTATTGAAGCTTTCTTT. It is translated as CASSPRGGFPFIEAFF.

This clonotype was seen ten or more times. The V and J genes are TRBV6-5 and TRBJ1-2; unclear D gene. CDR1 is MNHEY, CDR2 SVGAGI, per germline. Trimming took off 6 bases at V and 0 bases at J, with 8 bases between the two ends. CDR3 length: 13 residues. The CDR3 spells CASSPSPNYGYTF. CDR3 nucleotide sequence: TGTGCCAGCAGCCCTTCGCCTAACTATGGCTACACCTTC.

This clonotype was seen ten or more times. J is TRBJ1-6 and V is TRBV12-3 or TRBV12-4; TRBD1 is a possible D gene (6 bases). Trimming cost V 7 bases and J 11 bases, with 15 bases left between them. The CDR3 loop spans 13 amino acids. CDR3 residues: CASTYRVGAPLHF. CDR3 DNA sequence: TGTGCCAGCACTTACAGGGTAGGCGCACCCCTCCACTTT.

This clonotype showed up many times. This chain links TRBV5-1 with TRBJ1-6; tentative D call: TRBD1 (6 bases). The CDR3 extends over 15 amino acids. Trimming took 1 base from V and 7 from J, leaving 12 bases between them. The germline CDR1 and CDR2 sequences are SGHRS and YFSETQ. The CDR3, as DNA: TGCGCCAGCAGCTTGTGGGGGGCTAAAAATTCACCCCTCCACTTT. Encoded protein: CASSLWGAKNSPLHF.

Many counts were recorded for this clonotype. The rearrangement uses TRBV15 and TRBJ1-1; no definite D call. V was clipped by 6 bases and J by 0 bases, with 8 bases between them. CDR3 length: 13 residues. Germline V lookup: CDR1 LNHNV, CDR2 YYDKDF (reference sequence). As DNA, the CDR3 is TGTGCCACCAGGGGTATAGTGAACACTGAAGCTTTCTTT. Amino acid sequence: CATRGIVNTEAFF.

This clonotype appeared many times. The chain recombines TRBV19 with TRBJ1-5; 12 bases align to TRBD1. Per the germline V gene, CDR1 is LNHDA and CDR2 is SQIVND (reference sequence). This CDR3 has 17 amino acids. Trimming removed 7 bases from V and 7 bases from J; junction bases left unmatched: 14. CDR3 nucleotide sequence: TGTGCCAGTACCCCCCCAACCGGGACAGGGGGCTGGCAGCCCCAGCATTTT. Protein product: CASTPPTGTGGWQPQHF.

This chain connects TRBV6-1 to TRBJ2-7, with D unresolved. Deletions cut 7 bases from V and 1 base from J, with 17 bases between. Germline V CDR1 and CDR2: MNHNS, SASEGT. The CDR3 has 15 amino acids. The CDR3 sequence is CASTSDAGLSYEQYF. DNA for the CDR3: TGTGCCAGCACCTCTGACGCTGGATTGTCCTACGAGCAGTACTTC.

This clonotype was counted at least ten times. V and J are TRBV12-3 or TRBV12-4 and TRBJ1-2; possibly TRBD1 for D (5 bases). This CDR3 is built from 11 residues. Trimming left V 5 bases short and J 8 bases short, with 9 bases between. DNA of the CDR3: TGTGCCAGCAGTCGGGGCGCCGGCTACACCTTC. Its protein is CASSRGAGYTF.

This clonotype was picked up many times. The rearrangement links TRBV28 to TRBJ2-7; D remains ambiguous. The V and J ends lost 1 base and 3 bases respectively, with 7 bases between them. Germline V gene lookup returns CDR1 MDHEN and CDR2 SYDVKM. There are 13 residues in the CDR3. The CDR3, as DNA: TGTGCCAGCAGTTTATCAACGGACTACGAGCAGTACTTC. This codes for CASSLSTDYEQYF.

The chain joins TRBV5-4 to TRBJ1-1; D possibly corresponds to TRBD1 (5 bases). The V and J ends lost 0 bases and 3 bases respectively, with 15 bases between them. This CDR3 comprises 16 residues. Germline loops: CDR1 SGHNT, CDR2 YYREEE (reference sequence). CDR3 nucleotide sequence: TGTGCCAGCAGCTTGGAACTGGGGAGAGGGGACACTGAAGCTTTCTTT. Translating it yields CASSLELGRGDTEAFF.

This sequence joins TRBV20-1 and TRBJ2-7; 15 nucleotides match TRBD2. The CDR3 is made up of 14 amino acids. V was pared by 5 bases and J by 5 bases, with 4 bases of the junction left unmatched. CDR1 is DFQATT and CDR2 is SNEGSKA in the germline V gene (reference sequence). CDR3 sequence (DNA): TGCAGTGCTGGGACTAGCGGGGGGCTGGACGAGCAGTACTTC. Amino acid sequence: CSAGTSGGLDEQYF.

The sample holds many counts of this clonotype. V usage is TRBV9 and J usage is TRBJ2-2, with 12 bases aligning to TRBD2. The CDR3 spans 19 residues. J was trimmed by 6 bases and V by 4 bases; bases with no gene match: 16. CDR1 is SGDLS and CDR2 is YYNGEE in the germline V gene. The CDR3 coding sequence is TGTGCCAGCAGCCCAAGACTAGCGGGGGTTCCGCCCGTAGCCGGGGAGCTGTTTTTT. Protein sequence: CASSPRLAGVPPVAGELFF. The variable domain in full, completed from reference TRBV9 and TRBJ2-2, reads DSGVTQTPKHLITATGQRVTLRCSPRSGDLSVYWYQQSLDQGLQFLIQYYNGEERAKGNILERFSAQQFPDLHSELNLSSLELGDSALYFCASSPRLAGVPPVAGELFFGEGSRLTVL.

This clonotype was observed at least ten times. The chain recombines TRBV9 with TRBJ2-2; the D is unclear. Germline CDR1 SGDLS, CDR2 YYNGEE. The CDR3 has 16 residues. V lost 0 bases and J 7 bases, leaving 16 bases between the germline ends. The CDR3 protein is CASSVEGQGGGGELFF. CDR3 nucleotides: TGTGCCAGCAGCGTAGAAGGCCAAGGTGGTGGCGGGGAGCTGTTTTTT.

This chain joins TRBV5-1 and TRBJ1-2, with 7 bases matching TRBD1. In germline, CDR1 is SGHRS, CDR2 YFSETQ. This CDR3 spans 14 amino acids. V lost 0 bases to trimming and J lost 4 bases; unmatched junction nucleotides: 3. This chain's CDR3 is CASSLAGQPYGYTF. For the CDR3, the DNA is TGCGCCAGCAGCTTGGCGGGACAGCCCTATGGCTACACCTTC.

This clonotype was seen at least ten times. CDR3 nucleotide sequence: TGTGCCAGCAGCCGAGACAGCGCCGATAGCAATCAGCCCCAGCATTTT. Protein product: CASSRDSADSNQPQHF. The V and J genes are TRBV6-1 and TRBJ1-5, with D maybe TRBD1 (5 bases). The CDR3 totals 16 residues. Between the trimmed V and J ends, which lost 6 bases and 0 bases, there was a span of 15 bases. The germline gives CDR1 MNHNS, CDR2 SASEGT.

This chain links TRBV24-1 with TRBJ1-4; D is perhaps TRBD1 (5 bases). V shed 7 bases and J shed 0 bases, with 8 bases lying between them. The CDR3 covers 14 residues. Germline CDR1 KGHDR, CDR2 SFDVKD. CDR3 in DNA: TGTGCCACCAGGGGGGGGGCAACTAATGAAAAACTGTTTTTT. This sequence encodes CATRGGATNEKLFF.

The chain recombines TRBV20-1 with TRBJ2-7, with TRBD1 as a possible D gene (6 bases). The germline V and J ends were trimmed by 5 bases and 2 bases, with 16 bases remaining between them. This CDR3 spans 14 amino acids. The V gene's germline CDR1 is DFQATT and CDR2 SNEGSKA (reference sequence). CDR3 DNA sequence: TGCAGTGCTCTTGAGGTTAAGGGGGCCTACGAGCAGTACTTC. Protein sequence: CSALEVKGAYEQYF.

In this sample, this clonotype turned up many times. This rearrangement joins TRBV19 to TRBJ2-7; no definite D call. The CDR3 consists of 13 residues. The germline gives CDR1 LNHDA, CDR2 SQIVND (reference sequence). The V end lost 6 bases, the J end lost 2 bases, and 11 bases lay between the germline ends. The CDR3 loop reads CASSQQNTYEQYF. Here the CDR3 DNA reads TGTGCCAGTAGCCAACAGAACACCTACGAGCAGTACTTC.

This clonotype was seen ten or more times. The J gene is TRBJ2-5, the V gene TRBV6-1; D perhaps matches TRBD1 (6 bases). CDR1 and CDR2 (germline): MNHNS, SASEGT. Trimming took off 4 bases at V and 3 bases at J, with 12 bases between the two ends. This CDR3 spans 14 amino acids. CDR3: CASSGPRQEETQYF. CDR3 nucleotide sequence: TGTGCCAGCAGTGGGCCTCGACAGGAAGAGACCCAGTACTTC.